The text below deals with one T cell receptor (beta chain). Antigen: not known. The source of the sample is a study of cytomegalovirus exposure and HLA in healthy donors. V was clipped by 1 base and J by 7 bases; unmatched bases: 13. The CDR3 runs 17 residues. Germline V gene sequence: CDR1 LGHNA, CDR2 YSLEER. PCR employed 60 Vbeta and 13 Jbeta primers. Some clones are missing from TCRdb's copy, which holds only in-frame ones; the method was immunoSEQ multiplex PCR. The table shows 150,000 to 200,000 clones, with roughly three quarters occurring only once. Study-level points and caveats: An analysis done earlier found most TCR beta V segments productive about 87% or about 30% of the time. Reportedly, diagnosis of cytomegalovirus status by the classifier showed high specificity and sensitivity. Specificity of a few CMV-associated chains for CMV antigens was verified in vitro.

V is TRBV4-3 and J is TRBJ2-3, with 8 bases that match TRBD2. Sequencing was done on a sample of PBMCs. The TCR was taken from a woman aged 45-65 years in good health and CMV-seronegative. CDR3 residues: CASSQGWLRGGDNTQYF. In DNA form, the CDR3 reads TGCGCCAGCAGCCAAGGGTGGTTACGGGGGGGAGACAATACGCAGTATTTT.